Sequencing of this T cell receptor beta chain was carried out in a study of beta chain features in type 1 diabetes. Overall study findings and caveats: Type 1 diabetes patients had moderately but significantly shorter TCRB CDR3s in all four CD4+ subsets. Compared to healthy donors, patients appeared to have naive, central memory and Treg TCRB repertoires that were more alike. More deletions and fewer insertions at VDJ junctions were found in patients with type 1 diabetes.

A few counts support this clone. Its matching antigen is unknown. V gave up 4 bases and J gave up 8 bases; unmatched junction bases: 8. The CDR3 extends over 13 amino acids. CDR1 and CDR2 from the germline V gene are SQVTM and ANQGSEA. Sequencing targeted expressed TCRB transcripts, as all isolated RNA had been reverse transcribed. Sequencing was performed with immunoSEQ multiplex PCR; in TCRdb, only in-frame clones are kept and a portion is missing. The data contain around 180,000 clones, approximately 7.8% of them singletons. Sequencing input: central memory CD4+ T cells from blood. The TCR was taken from a woman in her forties with type 1 diabetes. The V and J genes are TRBV29-1 and TRBJ1-2; TRBD1 aligns across 9 bases. CDR3 coding DNA: TGCAGCGTTGTGGCCGGGACAGGGAACGGCTACACCTTC. Its protein is CSVVAGTGNGYTF.